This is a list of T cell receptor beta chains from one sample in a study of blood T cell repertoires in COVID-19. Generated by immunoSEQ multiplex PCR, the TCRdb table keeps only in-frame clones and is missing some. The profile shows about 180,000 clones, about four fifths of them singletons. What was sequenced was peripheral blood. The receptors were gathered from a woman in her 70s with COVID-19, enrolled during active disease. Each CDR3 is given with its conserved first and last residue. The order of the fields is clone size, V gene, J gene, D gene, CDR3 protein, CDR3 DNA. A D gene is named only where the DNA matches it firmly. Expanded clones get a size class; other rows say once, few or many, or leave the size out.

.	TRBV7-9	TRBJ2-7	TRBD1	CASSTRDRFYEQYF	TGTGCCAGCAGCACTCGGGACAGATTCTACGAGCAGTACTTC
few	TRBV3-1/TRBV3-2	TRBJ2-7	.	CASSQDTWGRKYF	TGTGCCAGCAGCCAAGACACCTGGGGGCGTAAGTACTTC
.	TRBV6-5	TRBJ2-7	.	CASSYGRHSYEQYF	TGTGCCAGCAGTTACGGGAGGCACTCCTACGAGCAGTACTTC
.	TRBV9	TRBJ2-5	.	CASSVATFQETQYF	TGTGCCAGCAGCGTAGCTACGTTCCAAGAGACCCAGTACTTC
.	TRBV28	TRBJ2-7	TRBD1	CASSFVLDRLTYEQYF	TGTGCCAGCAGTTTTGTGTTGGACAGGCTAACCTACGAGCAGTACTTC
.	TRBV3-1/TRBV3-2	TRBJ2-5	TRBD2	CASSQRTSGPSGTQYF	TGTGCCAGCAGCCAAAGGACTAGCGGGCCCTCAGGGACCCAGTACTTC
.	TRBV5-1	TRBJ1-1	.	CASSDPGSAEAFF	TGCGCCAGCAGCGATCCGGGAAGTGCTGAAGCTTTCTTT
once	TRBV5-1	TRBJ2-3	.	CASSSIPGSDTQYF	TGCGCCAGCAGCTCTATACCGGGGTCCGATACGCAGTATTTT
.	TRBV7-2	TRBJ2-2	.	CASSLTRSGTGELFF	TGTGCCAGCAGCTTAACGCGTTCGGGTACCGGGGAGCTGTTTTTT
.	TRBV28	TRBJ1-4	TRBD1	CASMPTGWTNEKLFF	TGTGCCAGCATGCCGACAGGGTGGACTAATGAAAAACTGTTTTTT
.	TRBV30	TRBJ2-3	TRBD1	CAWSGDREGQWDTQYF	TGTGCCTGGAGTGGGGACAGGGAAGGGCAGTGGGATACGCAGTATTTT
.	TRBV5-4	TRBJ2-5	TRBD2	CASSLDPAGGGLTQYF	TGTGCCAGCAGCTTAGACCCAGCGGGAGGGGGGTTGACCCAGTACTTC
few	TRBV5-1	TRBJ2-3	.	CASRAAFATDTQYF	TGCGCCAGCAGGGCGGCCTTTGCCACAGATACGCAGTATTTT
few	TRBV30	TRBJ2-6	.	CAWTLGADGANVLTF	TGTGCCTGGACGTTGGGAGCTGATGGGGCCAACGTCCTGACTTTC
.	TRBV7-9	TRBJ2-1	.	CASSWTVASIIEQFF	TGTGCCAGCAGCTGGACAGTGGCCTCAATTATCGAGCAGTTCTTC
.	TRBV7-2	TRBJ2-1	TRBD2	CASSLQRGSKYNEQFF	TGTGCCAGCAGCTTGCAGCGGGGGTCTAAATACAATGAGCAGTTCTTC
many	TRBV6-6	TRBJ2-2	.	CRAGNTGELFF	TGTCGGGCGGGGAACACCGGGGAGCTGTTTTTT
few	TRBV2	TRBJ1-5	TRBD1	CASRQGDYSNQPQHF	TGTGCCAGCAGACAGGGGGACTATAGCAATCAGCCCCAGCATTTT
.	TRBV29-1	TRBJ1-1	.	CSVSMGQNTEAFF	TGCAGCGTTTCTATGGGCCAGAACACTGAAGCTTTCTTT
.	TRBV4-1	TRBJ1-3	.	CASSQFATGVNTIYF	TGCGCCAGCAGCCAGTTCGCAACCGGGGTAAACACCATATATTTT
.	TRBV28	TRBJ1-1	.	CASSFQVTEAFF	TGTGCCAGCAGTTTTCAGGTCACTGAAGCTTTCTTT
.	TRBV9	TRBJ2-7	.	CASSQTLAIAEQYF	TGTGCCAGCAGCCAGACACTAGCTATCGCCGAGCAGTACTTC
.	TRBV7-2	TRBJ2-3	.	CASSSDYPGGTDTQYF	TGTGCCAGCAGCTCGGACTACCCGGGGGGCACAGATACGCAGTATTTT
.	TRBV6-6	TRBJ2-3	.	CASSHDKPSTDTQYF	TGTGCCAGCAGTCACGACAAACCGAGCACAGATACGCAGTATTTT
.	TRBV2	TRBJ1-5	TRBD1	CASSLGQGVQPQHF	TGTGCCAGCAGTCTGGGACAGGGAGTCCAGCCCCAGCATTTT
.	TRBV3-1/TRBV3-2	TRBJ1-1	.	CASSQRTEYTEAFF	TGTGCCAGCAGCCAACGTACAGAATACACTGAAGCTTTCTTT
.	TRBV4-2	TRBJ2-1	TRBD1	CASSHDRVEEQFF	TGTGCCAGCAGTCACGACAGGGTGGAAGAGCAGTTCTTC
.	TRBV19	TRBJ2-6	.	CASSIFRGASGANVLTF	TGTGCCAGTAGTATTTTTCGGGGTGCTTCTGGGGCCAACGTCCTGACTTTC
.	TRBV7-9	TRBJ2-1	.	CASSTRPRGIIYEQFF	TGTGCCAGCAGCACACGCCCAAGAGGGATTATATATGAGCAGTTCTTC
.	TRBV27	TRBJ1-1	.	CASTQLGGPRAEAFF	TGTGCCAGCACCCAGCTCGGGGGACCGAGGGCTGAAGCTTTCTTT
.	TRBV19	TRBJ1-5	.	CASNYRTGNQPQHF	TGTGCCAGTAATTATAGGACAGGCAATCAGCCCCAGCATTTT
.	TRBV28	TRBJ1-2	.	CASSVQGHYGYTF	TGTGCCAGCAGTGTGCAGGGCCACTATGGCTACACCTTC
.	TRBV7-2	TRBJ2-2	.	CASSFPSLTNTGELFF	TGTGCCAGCAGCTTCCCCTCCCTTACGAACACCGGGGAGCTGTTTTTT
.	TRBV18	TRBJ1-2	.	CASSPREEGYTF	TGTGCCAGCTCACCACGTGAGGAGGGCTACACCTTC
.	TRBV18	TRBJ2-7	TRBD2	CASSPLREDYEQYF	TGTGCCAGCTCACCACTTCGGGAGGACTACGAGCAGTACTTC
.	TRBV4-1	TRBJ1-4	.	CASSQIRSGDEKLFF	TGCGCCAGCAGCCAAATTAGGTCAGGGGATGAAAAACTGTTTTTT
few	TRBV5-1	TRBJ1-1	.	CASSLLQGANTEAFF	TGCGCCAGCAGCTTGCTGCAAGGGGCGAACACTGAAGCTTTCTTT
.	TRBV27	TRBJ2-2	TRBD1	CASSFQTGAWGTGELFF	TGTGCCAGCAGTTTTCAGACAGGGGCGTGGGGCACCGGGGAGCTGTTTTTT
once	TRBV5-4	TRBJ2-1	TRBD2	CASSRSTSGVNNEQFF	TGTGCCAGCAGTCGGTCCACTAGCGGGGTTAACAATGAGCAGTTCTTC
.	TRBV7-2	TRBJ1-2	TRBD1	CASSTGEGTGIDGYTF	TGTGCCAGCAGCACGGGCGAAGGGACAGGCATTGATGGCTACACCTTC
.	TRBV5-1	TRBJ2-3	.	CASSMSRGVPDTQYF	TGCGCCAGCAGCATGAGTCGCGGAGTCCCAGATACGCAGTATTTT
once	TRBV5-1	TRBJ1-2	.	CASSLDPKQGYGYTF	TGCGCCAGCAGCTTGGATCCTAAGCAGGGCTATGGCTACACCTTC
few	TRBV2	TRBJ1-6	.	CASSPRDRESGNSPLHF	TGTGCCAGCAGCCCTAGGGACCGGGAGAGCGGGAATTCACCCCTCCACTTT
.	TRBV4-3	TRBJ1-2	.	CASSQAPGGAGYTF	TGCGCCAGCAGCCAAGCCCCTGGGGGCGCGGGCTACACCTTC
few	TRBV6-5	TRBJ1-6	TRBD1	CASRRTGLGDSPLHF	TGTGCCAGCAGACGGACAGGCCTCGGTGATTCACCCCTCCACTTT